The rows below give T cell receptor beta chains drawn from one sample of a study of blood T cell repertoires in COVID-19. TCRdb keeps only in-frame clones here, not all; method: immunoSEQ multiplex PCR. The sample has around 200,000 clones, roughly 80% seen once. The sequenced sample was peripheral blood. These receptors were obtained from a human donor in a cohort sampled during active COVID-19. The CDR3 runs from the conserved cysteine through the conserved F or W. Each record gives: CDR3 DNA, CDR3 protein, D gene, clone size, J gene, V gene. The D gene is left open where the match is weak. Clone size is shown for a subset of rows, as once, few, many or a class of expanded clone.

DNA: TGTGCCAGCAGTTTGGGCAGAACAGATGGCTACACCTTC
CDR3: CASSLGRTDGYTF
D: .
size: .
J: TRBJ1-2
V: TRBV12-3/TRBV12-4

DNA: TGTGCTAGTGGTTTGGTACTAAGGGGGGGAGGAGATCAGCCCCAGCATTTT
CDR3: CASGLVLRGGGDQPQHF
D: .
size: .
J: TRBJ1-5
V: TRBV12-5

DNA: TGCGCCAGCAGCTGGGGGCCCCTCCTGGGTTCACCCCTCCACTTT
CDR3: CASSWGPLLGSPLHF
D: .
size: .
J: TRBJ1-6
V: TRBV5-1

DNA: TGTGCCAGCAGCCAAACCCAGGGGATTAACACTGAAGCTTTCTTT
CDR3: CASSQTQGINTEAFF
D: .
size: few
J: TRBJ1-1
V: TRBV6-6

DNA: TGTGCCAGCAGCTTGGGTACAGACCGGTATTATCTGGGCACCATATATTTT
CDR3: CASSLGTDRYYLGTIYF
D: .
size: .
J: TRBJ1-3
V: TRBV5-6

DNA: TGTGCCAGCAGCCTGGGGGGAGCATCCCAAGCATCATACGAGCAGTACTTC
CDR3: CASSLGGASQASYEQYF
D: .
size: .
J: TRBJ2-7
V: TRBV7-3

DNA: TGTGCCAGCAGCCTCCGGACAGGTGACGGCAACACTGAAGCTTTCTTT
CDR3: CASSLRTGDGNTEAFF
D: TRBD1
size: .
J: TRBJ1-1
V: TRBV9

DNA: TGTGCCAGCAGCCTGGTCAGGGGGAATGAGCAGTTCTTC
CDR3: CASSLVRGNEQFF
D: TRBD1
size: .
J: TRBJ2-1
V: TRBV3-1/TRBV3-2

DNA: TGCGCCAGCAGCCGCCGGGACTCCCAAGAGACCCAGTACTTC
CDR3: CASSRRDSQETQYF
D: .
size: .
J: TRBJ2-5
V: TRBV4-1

DNA: TGTGCTACTACAGGGACTAGCGGGGGAACGGGGGAGACCCAGTACTTC
CDR3: CATTGTSGGTGETQYF
D: TRBD2
size: .
J: TRBJ2-5
V: TRBV12-5

DNA: TGTGCCAGCAGCTTATTACGGGAGAATTCACCCCTCCACTTT
CDR3: CASSLLRENSPLHF
D: .
size: .
J: TRBJ1-6
V: TRBV11-2

DNA: TGTGCCAGCAGCTTAGTGGGACAGGGTAGCTACACCTTC
CDR3: CASSLVGQGSYTF
D: TRBD1
size: once
J: TRBJ1-2
V: TRBV7-9

DNA: TGCGCCAGCAGCCAAGACGTCCCTGGAAACACCATATATTTT
CDR3: CASSQDVPGNTIYF
D: .
size: .
J: TRBJ1-3
V: TRBV4-1

DNA: TGTGCCAGCTCACCAGGGGCGTATAGCAATCAGCCCCAGCATTTT
CDR3: CASSPGAYSNQPQHF
D: .
size: .
J: TRBJ1-5
V: TRBV18

DNA: TGTGCCAGCAGCGAATTGGACAGGGCTAACTATGGCTACACCTTC
CDR3: CASSELDRANYGYTF
D: TRBD1
size: .
J: TRBJ1-2
V: TRBV9

DNA: TGTGCCAGCAGTGCCTTAACTACCACCTCTGGGGCCAACGTCCTGACTTTC
CDR3: CASSALTTTSGANVLTF
D: .
size: .
J: TRBJ2-6
V: TRBV6-1

DNA: TGTGCCAGCAGTTTATCCGGGTACAATCAGCCCCAGCATTTT
CDR3: CASSLSGYNQPQHF
D: .
size: .
J: TRBJ1-5
V: TRBV27

DNA: TGTGCCAGCAGTGATTTAGTAGAAGCTTTCTTT
CDR3: CASSDLVEAFF
D: .
size: .
J: TRBJ1-1
V: TRBV6-1

DNA: TGTGCCACCAGCAGAGTAGGGCCTAGCGGGGGCCCCAGGAGAGATACGCAGTATTTT
CDR3: CATSRVGPSGGPRRDTQYF
D: TRBD2
size: .
J: TRBJ2-3
V: TRBV15

DNA: TGTGCCAGTAGTACCCAGGACAGGGGCGAGCAGTACTTC
CDR3: CASSTQDRGEQYF
D: TRBD1
size: .
J: TRBJ2-7
V: TRBV19

DNA: TGCGCCAGCAGCTTGGCTAACAGTTATGGCTACACCTTC
CDR3: CASSLANSYGYTF
D: .
size: few
J: TRBJ1-2
V: TRBV5-1

DNA: TGTGCCACCAGGGGGACTGCTATGGGAAACACCATATATTTT
CDR3: CATRGTAMGNTIYF
D: .
size: .
J: TRBJ1-3
V: TRBV24-1

DNA: TGTGCCAGCAGCTTAGGCCAGGGGGTGACCTACAATGAGCAGTTCTTC
CDR3: CASSLGQGVTYNEQFF
D: TRBD1
size: .
J: TRBJ2-1
V: TRBV11-1

DNA: TGTGCCAGCAGTCCCCCGGGGGGAAAACTGTTTTTT
CDR3: CASSPPGGKLFF
D: .
size: .
J: TRBJ1-4
V: TRBV12-3/TRBV12-4

DNA: TGTGCCGGGCAGGGGGCGAACACCGGGGAGCTGTTTTTT
CDR3: CAGQGANTGELFF
D: TRBD1
size: .
J: TRBJ2-2
V: TRBV11-1

DNA: TGTGCCAGCAGCCGATCCTTCGAAGCCGGGACTGAAGCTTTCTTT
CDR3: CASSRSFEAGTEAFF
D: .
size: .
J: TRBJ1-1
V: TRBV3-1/TRBV3-2

DNA: TGTGCCATCAGTGCAGGGGACAGGGGTCACACCTACACCTTC
CDR3: CAISAGDRGHTYTF
D: TRBD1
size: .
J: TRBJ1-2
V: TRBV10-3

DNA: TGTGCCAGCAGCAGGAGTCCCGGGACTACAAACTTC
CDR3: CASSRSPGTTNF
D: .
size: once
J: TRBJ2-5
V: TRBV21-1

DNA: TGCGCCAGCAGCTTGGCCAGGTCGGAACAATCTAACTATGGCTACACCTTC
CDR3: CASSLARSEQSNYGYTF
D: .
size: .
J: TRBJ1-2
V: TRBV5-1

DNA: TGTGCCAGCAGCTTACAGGGGCAAGAGACCCAGTACTTC
CDR3: CASSLQGQETQYF
D: .
size: once
J: TRBJ2-5
V: TRBV7-9

DNA: TGTGCCAGCAGCCACTCTGGGGACTGGGTCTATGGCTACACCTTC
CDR3: CASSHSGDWVYGYTF
D: .
size: once
J: TRBJ1-2
V: TRBV14

DNA: TGTGCCAGTAGGTCCCACTGGACAGGAGGAAGCAATGAGCAGTTCTTC
CDR3: CASRSHWTGGSNEQFF
D: TRBD1
size: .
J: TRBJ2-1
V: TRBV19

DNA: TGTGCCAGCAGCTTTAGCGGGGGGGAAGAAGAGACCCAGTACTTC
CDR3: CASSFSGGEEETQYF
D: TRBD2
size: .
J: TRBJ2-5
V: TRBV7-3

DNA: TGTGCCAGCAGTCCAGGACTAGCGGAAGAGACCCAGTACTTC
CDR3: CASSPGLAEETQYF
D: TRBD2
size: .
J: TRBJ2-5
V: TRBV2

DNA: TGTGCCAGCAGTGACCAGGGGACCCTATCTGTTGGAACGCAGTATTTT
CDR3: CASSDQGTLSVGTQYF
D: .
size: .
J: TRBJ2-3
V: TRBV6-4

DNA: TGTGCCAGCAGCCCAGCCAGGGGAACCTACGAGCAGTACTTC
CDR3: CASSPARGTYEQYF
D: .
size: .
J: TRBJ2-7
V: TRBV13

DNA: TGTGCCAGCAGCCCTTTTAGTGAGGGGGCGCACGGCTACACCTTC
CDR3: CASSPFSEGAHGYTF
D: TRBD1
size: .
J: TRBJ1-2
V: TRBV7-8

DNA: TGTGCCAGCAGCTTAGAAGGCGGCTCTGGAAACACCATATATTTT
CDR3: CASSLEGGSGNTIYF
D: .
size: .
J: TRBJ1-3
V: TRBV7-2

DNA: TGCGCCAGCAGCTTGGCGACAGCAACTGGAAACACCATATATTTT
CDR3: CASSLATATGNTIYF
D: .
size: .
J: TRBJ1-3
V: TRBV5-1

DNA: TGTGCCAGCAGCCGCCGACAGGGGGATAGCAATCAGCCCCAGCATTTT
CDR3: CASSRRQGDSNQPQHF
D: TRBD1
size: few
J: TRBJ1-5
V: TRBV4-2

DNA: TGTGCCAGTAGAGATTCCCAATGGGAGGCTTTCTTT
CDR3: CASRDSQWEAFF
D: .
size: .
J: TRBJ1-1
V: TRBV19

DNA: TGTGCCAGCAGCGTCCAGGGTGGTGCATACAATGAGCAGTTCTTC
CDR3: CASSVQGGAYNEQFF
D: .
size: .
J: TRBJ2-1
V: TRBV9

DNA: TGTGCCAGCTCACCCTTAACGACAGCGAACACTGAAGCTTTCTTT
CDR3: CASSPLTTANTEAFF
D: .
size: .
J: TRBJ1-1
V: TRBV18

DNA: TGTGCCACCAGCAGGTTGCGGACAGGGGGAGGCAACGAGCAGTACTTC
CDR3: CATSRLRTGGGNEQYF
D: TRBD1
size: .
J: TRBJ2-7
V: TRBV15

DNA: TGTGCCAGCAGCCCGGACTCCTCTGGAAACACCATATATTTT
CDR3: CASSPDSSGNTIYF
D: .
size: .
J: TRBJ1-3
V: TRBV3-1/TRBV3-2

DNA: TGCAGCGTTGAGTTCCAGGGCTTTGGCACTGAAGCTTTCTTT
CDR3: CSVEFQGFGTEAFF
D: .
size: .
J: TRBJ1-1
V: TRBV29-1